The clone carrying this T cell receptor beta chain was found once. These data are taken from a study of blood T cell repertoires in COVID-19. For the study at large: Samples taken during acute and convalescent COVID-19 were collected in the United States, Italy and Spain. In each case, the material was cDNA or gDNA derived from T cells, B-cell-depleted T cells, or PBMCs.

As originally analysed: Reference gene primer amplification gave nucleated cell count estimates. Libraries were prepared by immunoSEQ multiplex PCR; TCRdb keeps only in-frame clonotypes and omits some of them. The DNA was the basis for D and trimming; V, J and clone size are from that table. This table has 250,000 to 350,000 clones, 80% to 90% appearing once. The CDR3 length is 15 residues. V lost 4 bases, J lost 1 base, and 7 bases stayed unmatched. Germline values: CDR1 SGHNT, CDR2 YYREEE (reference sequence). The sample consisted of peripheral blood. The sequence was obtained from a young man who had recovered from COVID-19. The chain joins TRBV5-4 to TRBJ2-5; TRBD2 aligns across 7 bases. CDR3 DNA: TGTGCCAGCAGCCCCGGACTAGGGAGCCAAGAGACCCAGTACTTC. Amino acids: CASSPGLGSQETQYF.